These 20 T cell receptor beta chains were sequenced from one sample in a study of identifying expanded T cells in peripheral blood. The data were produced by immunoSEQ multiplex PCR, yet TCRdb's version contains in-frame clones alone and is incomplete. The sample includes about 94,000 clones, approximately 91% of them seen just once. Sequencing was done on a sample of blood. The receptor source for this set is a person between 18 and 69 years old in good health.

This chain uses TRBV2 with TRBJ1-5; D not certain. This CDR3 spans 14 amino acids. In germline, CDR1 is SNHLY, CDR2 FYNNEI. The V gene lost 6 bases and the J gene lost 2 bases, with 11 bases spanning the gap. CDR3 nucleotides: TGTGCCAGCAGGACCTACGGGTGCAATCAGCCCCAGCATTTT. Encoded protein: CASRTYGCNQPQHF. Filled out from reference TRBV2 and TRBJ1-5, the complete variable domain reads EPEVTQTPSHQVTQMGQEVILRCVPISNHLYFYWYRQILGQKVEFLVSFYNNEISEKSEIFDDQFSVERPDGSNFTLKIRSTKLEDSAMYFCASRTYGCNQPQHFGDGTRLSIL.

This chain links TRBV4-1 with TRBJ1-2; no firm D call. Germline CDR1 and CDR2: MGHRA and YSYEKL. V was cut by 0 bases and J by 4 bases, with 12 bases left in between. The length of the CDR3 is 15 residues. CDR3 loop: CASSQDRRAGYGYTF. CDR3 nucleotides: TGCGCCAGCAGCCAAGATCGGAGGGCTGGCTATGGCTACACCTTC.

V is TRBV18 and J is TRBJ2-2, with D maybe TRBD2 (5 bases). Per the germline V gene, CDR1 is KGHSH and CDR2 is LQKENI. This CDR3 contains 17 residues. The germline V and J ends were trimmed by 6 bases and 4 bases, with 21 bases remaining between them. The CDR3 region has the DNA TGTGCCAGCTCCTCGAGCAACCCACGGGCGGGCACCGGGGAGCTGTTTTTT. Translation: CASSSSNPRAGTGELFF. The full variable domain, completed using reference TRBV18 and TRBJ2-2, is NAGVMQNPRHLVRRRGQEARLRCSPMKGHSHVYWYRQLPEEGLKFMVYLQKENIIDESGMPKERFSAEFPKEGPSILRIQQVVRGDSAAYFCASSSSNPRAGTGELFFGEGSRLTVL.

Only one count was recorded for this clone. The rearrangement links TRBV7-6 to TRBJ2-3, with 9 bases aligning to TRBD2. The CDR3 contains 16 residues. The germline CDR1 and CDR2 sequences are SGHVS and FNYEAQ. The V and J ends lost 4 bases and 3 bases, in that order; junction bases with no gene match: 8. The CDR3 DNA sequence: TGTGCCAGCAGCTCTATAGCGGGAGCGGGTACAGATACGCAGTATTTT. It codes for CASSSIAGAGTDTQYF.

CDR3 DNA: TGTGCCTGGAGTGGAGGGGACATTCAGTACTTC. Protein product: CAWSGGDIQYF. The V and J genes are TRBV30 and TRBJ2-4; D may be TRBD1 or TRBD2 (5 bases each). The V gene lost 1 base and the J gene lost 8 bases, with 6 bases spanning the gap. Per germline, CDR1 GTSNPN and CDR2 SVGIG (reference sequence). The length of the CDR3 is 11 residues.

This clone was picked up a small number of times. The rearrangement joins TRBV11-2 to TRBJ1-2, with D unclear. Germline values: CDR1 SGHAT, CDR2 FQNNGV. There are 14 residues in the CDR3. Trimming removed 5 bases at V and 8 bases at J, with 18 bases between. This CDR3 is CASSLQAGPGGYTF. In DNA, the CDR3 is TGTGCCAGCAGCCTACAAGCAGGACCTGGGGGCTACACCTTC.

This chain joins TRBV6-1 and TRBJ1-1; the D gene is possibly TRBD1 (5 bases). V was trimmed by 4 bases and J by 4 bases, leaving 10 bases between them. The germline V gene encodes CDR1 MNHNS and CDR2 SASEGT. The CDR3 is 13 amino acids. The CDR3, as DNA: TGTGCCAGCAGTGGGGACGGAGGCACTGAAGCTTTCTTT. Its protein is CASSGDGGTEAFF.

This chain joins TRBV5-1 and TRBJ1-1, with D uncertain. From germline, CDR1 is SGHRS and CDR2 YFSETQ. The CDR3 has 15 amino acids. With 4 bases removed from V and 3 bases from J, the gap between germline ends came to 16 bases. For the CDR3, the DNA is TGCGCCAGCAGCCGTCGATGGGGAAATGACACTGAAGCTTTCTTT. Its translation is CASSRRWGNDTEAFF.

This chain connects TRBV11-3 to TRBJ2-5; D tentatively fits TRBD1 or TRBD2 (5 bases each). Germline CDR1 SGHNT, CDR2 YENEEA. The CDR3 loop spans 14 amino acids. The V end was cut by 5 bases, the J end by 2 bases, with 12 bases between. The CDR3 is CASSPADKQETQYF. CDR3 sequence (DNA): TGTGCCAGCAGCCCAGCGGACAAACAAGAGACCCAGTACTTC.

This clone was seen a single time. DNA for the CDR3: TGTGCCAGTAGTAAAAATGATGGGGTGGGTGAAGCTTTCTTT. Protein: CASSKNDGVGEAFF. V usage is TRBV19 and J usage is TRBJ1-1, with D unresolved. CDR1 LNHDA and CDR2 SQIVND come from the germline V gene (reference sequence). Trimming stripped 4 bases from V and 7 bases from J, with 16 bases between. This CDR3 comprises 14 residues. The full variable domain, completed using reference TRBV19 and TRBJ1-1, is DGGITQSPKYLFRKEGQNVTLSCEQNLNHDAMYWYRQDPGQGLRLIYYSQIVNDFQKGDIAEGYSVSREKKESFPLTVTSAQKNPTAFYLCASSKNDGVGEAFFGQGTRLTVV.

This clone was seen a single time. The chain is built from TRBV6-4 and TRBJ2-7, with 9 bases identical to TRBD1. The CDR3 totals 16 residues. Germline trimming cut 3 bases from V and 3 bases from J; bases unmatched to any gene: 9. Germline CDR1 reads MRHNA; CDR2 reads SNTAGT. The CDR3 DNA reads as TGTGCCAGCAGTGAAAACCCCGGGACAGGGATCTACGAGCAGTACTTC. It yields the protein CASSENPGTGIYEQYF.

This sequence joins TRBV5-6 and TRBJ2-2; 12 bases align to TRBD2. Per germline, CDR1 SGHDT and CDR2 YYEEEE. Trimming cost V 4 bases and J 1 base; bases outside gene matches: 8. The CDR3 spans 18 residues. CDR3 nucleotides: TGTGCCAGCAGCCTTACTAGCGGGGGGCTGTTGAACACCGGGGAGCTGTTTTTT. Translated, it gives CASSLTSGGLLNTGELFF.

V usage is TRBV19 and J usage is TRBJ2-7; 7 positions agree with TRBD1. CDR3 size: 14 residues. V was clipped by 5 bases and J by 2 bases; unmatched bases: 6. The germline gives CDR1 LNHDA, CDR2 SQIVND (reference sequence). The CDR3 loop is CASSVRQGAYEQYF. CDR3 in DNA: TGTGCCAGTAGTGTACGACAGGGTGCCTACGAGCAGTACTTC.

The V and J genes are TRBV6-5 and TRBJ2-3; 10 bases are shared with TRBD2. V trimming: 6 bases; J trimming: 7 bases; junction bases outside the gene matches: 7. Germline CDR1 is MNHEY and CDR2 is SVGAGI. The CDR3 covers 14 residues. The CDR3 protein is CASRGVAGGYTQYF. The CDR3 DNA reads TGTGCCAGCAGGGGGGTAGCGGGGGGTTATACGCAGTATTTT.

The chain couples TRBV18 to TRBJ2-1, with unresolved D. The V gene's germline CDR1 is KGHSH and CDR2 LQKENI. V lost 2 bases, J lost 7 bases, and 9 bases lay in between. CDR3 length: 13 amino acids. CDR3 amino acids: CASSPGEGNEQFF. DNA for the CDR3: TGTGCCAGCTCACCAGGGGAAGGGAATGAGCAGTTCTTC.

The chain joins TRBV28 to TRBJ2-6, with TRBD2 matching over 7 bases. After removal of 7 bases from V and 2 bases from J, the junction contained 5 bases not matched to a gene. This CDR3 region has 15 residues. CDR1 MDHEN and CDR2 SYDVKM come from the germline V gene. In nucleotides, the CDR3 is TGTGCCAGCACCCTGGGGGGGGCTGGGGCCAACGTCCTGACTTTC. As protein: CASTLGGAGANVLTF. The whole variable domain, filled in from reference TRBV28 and TRBJ2-6, reads DVKVTQSSRYLVKRTGEKVFLECVQDMDHENMFWYRQDPGLGLRLIYFSYDVKMKEKGDIPEGYSVSREKKERFSLILESASTNQTSMYLCASTLGGAGANVLTFGAGSRLTVL.

The chain recombines TRBV2 with TRBJ1-1; TRBD1 agrees at 9 bases. The CDR3 is 14 residues long. Unmatched junction bases numbered 2, after V lost 6 bases and J lost 0 bases. Germline CDR1 is SNHLY and CDR2 is FYNNEI. The DNA of the CDR3 is TGTGCCAGCAGACACAGGGGGCTGAACACTGAAGCTTTCTTT. It is translated as CASRHRGLNTEAFF.

The chain is built from TRBV5-5 and TRBJ2-5; 13 bases fit TRBD2. J lost 10 bases, V lost 3 bases, and 6 bases had no gene match. The CDR3 length is 14 residues. Germline assignment: CDR1 SGHKS and CDR2 YYEKEE (reference sequence). The CDR3 protein is CASSWMTSGGSQYF. CDR3 sequence (DNA): TGTGCCAGCAGCTGGATGACTAGCGGGGGGAGCCAGTACTTC.

J is TRBJ2-1 and V is TRBV9; 8 positions agree with TRBD2. Germline V gene data show CDR1 as SGDLS and CDR2 as YYNGEE. V shed 2 bases and J 5 bases; nucleotides not matched to a gene: 3. This CDR3 is 14 amino acids long. CDR3 in amino acids: CASSVAGGDNEQFF. In DNA, the CDR3 is TGTGCCAGCAGCGTGGCCGGGGGGGACAATGAGCAGTTCTTC. Full variable domain (missing parts from reference TRBV9 and TRBJ2-1): DSGVTQTPKHLITATGQRVTLRCSPRSGDLSVYWYQQSLDQGLQFLIQYYNGEERAKGNILERFSAQQFPDLHSELNLSSLELGDSALYFCASSVAGGDNEQFFGPGTRLTVL.

The chain has TRBV18 and TRBJ2-5; D perhaps matches TRBD2 (5 bases). V was shortened by 3 bases and J by 4 bases, with 9 bases between the two germline ends. The CDR3 extends over 13 amino acids. Germline V gene lookup returns CDR1 KGHSH and CDR2 LQKENI. This chain's CDR3 is CASSPGSSETQYF. Here the CDR3 DNA reads TGTGCCAGCTCACCGGGGAGTTCAGAGACCCAGTACTTC.